The 5 T cell receptor beta chains in this list originate from one sample, sequenced in a study of PD-L1 blockade in urothelial cancer (dated by TCRdb to 2016 to 2017). The sample's time point label, decoded: pretreatment peripheral blood. The library relied on the immunoSEQ multiplex PCR assay. As stored in TCRdb, this immuneACCESS dataset retains in-frame rearrangements with V and J assigned. A fraction of the clones does not appear; measured against another copy, unresolved V genes explain less than half of the discrepancy, and the remainder lacks a known reason. The sample has around 63,000 clones on record, around four fifths of them singletons. The top ten constitute 1.6% of the sample. Sequenced here: PBMCs, sampled around atezolizumab (anti-PD-L1) treatment. These receptor sequences come from a man aged 70-80 years with urothelial cancer.

V is TRBV18 and J is TRBJ2-7, with 10 bases that match TRBD1. The CDR3 totals 15 residues. Germline V CDR1 and CDR2: KGHSH, LQKENI. Unmatched junction bases numbered 8, after V lost 4 bases and J lost 5 bases. CDR3 in amino acids: CASSLGGDRGNEQYF. The CDR3 nucleotides are TGTGCCAGCTCACTCGGAGGGGACAGGGGCAACGAGCAGTACTTC.

In its sample, this clone was seen once. The chain links TRBV7-3 to TRBJ1-1; 7 nucleotides line up with TRBD1. V lost 5 bases to trimming and J lost 1 base; unmatched junction nucleotides: 10. The CDR3 length is 16 residues. The V gene's germline CDR1 is SGHTA and CDR2 FQGTGA. In DNA form, the CDR3 reads TGTGCCAGCAGCGCGTCGCCGGACAGGTGGAACACTGAAGCTTTCTTT. It yields the protein CASSASPDRWNTEAFF.

The V and J genes are TRBV5-4 and TRBJ2-3; 9 nucleotides align to TRBD2. V lost 0 bases and J lost 1; bases outside the gene matches: 3. This CDR3 has 16 amino acids. The germline CDR1 and CDR2 sequences are SGHNT and YYREEE (reference sequence). In DNA, the CDR3 is TGTGCCAGCAGCTTGGGGACTAGCGAACGCACAGATACGCAGTATTTT. It is translated as CASSLGTSERTDTQYF.

V and J are TRBV5-4 and TRBJ2-7; 9 bases fit TRBD1. The germline V gene encodes CDR1 SGHNT and CDR2 YYREEE (reference sequence). Trimming took 4 bases from V and 3 from J; bases not matched to a gene: 11. The CDR3 runs to 16 residues. The CDR3 region is CASSPPPGQGGYEQYF. Here the CDR3 DNA reads TGTGCCAGCAGCCCCCCGCCGGGACAGGGAGGCTACGAGCAGTACTTC.

The genes are TRBV12-5 and TRBJ1-4; 8 bases are a match to TRBD1. CDR3 length: 14 amino acids. V was clipped by 1 base and J by 7 bases; unmatched bases: 2. The germline V gene encodes CDR1 LGHNT and CDR2 FRNRAP. The CDR3 is CASGLEDRVEKLFF. The CDR3, as DNA: TGTGCTAGTGGTTTGGAGGACAGGGTTGAAAAACTGTTTTTT.